One and the same sample provided the 27 T cell receptor beta chains below, sequenced in a study of blood T cell repertoires in COVID-19. The data were produced by immunoSEQ multiplex PCR, yet TCRdb's version contains in-frame clones alone and is incomplete. This sample carries a few hundred thousand clones, 88% of them seen once, and the ten largest clones take 1.2%. Sequenced: PBMCs or T cells enriched from blood (not recorded which). These receptors originate from a woman aged 18-29 years who had recovered from COVID-19.

This chain connects TRBV6-5 to TRBJ1-1, with D unresolved. The ends were cut back, 7 bases at V and 1 base at J, with 7 bases in the middle. CDR1 and CDR2 from the germline V gene are MNHEY and SVGAGI. This CDR3 is built from 12 residues. The CDR3 is CASISENTEAFF. The CDR3 DNA reads as TGTGCCAGCATATCAGAGAACACTGAAGCTTTCTTT.

This rearrangement joins TRBV4-1 to TRBJ2-7; D is unclear. V dropped 0 bases and J dropped 7 bases, with 10 bases sitting between them. Germline values: CDR1 MGHRA, CDR2 YSYEKL. The CDR3 covers 13 residues. CDR3 nucleotide sequence: TGCGCCAGCAGCCAAGATCATAGGAGAGAGCAGTACTTC. Protein sequence: CASSQDHRREQYF.

This chain joins TRBV28 and TRBJ2-7, with 7 positions matching TRBD2. Germline assignment: CDR1 MDHEN and CDR2 SYDVKM. This CDR3 has 13 residues. V lost 7 bases, J lost 2 bases, and 5 bases stayed unmatched. In DNA, the CDR3 is TGTGCCAGCACCTGGGAGGGCCCCTACGAGCAGTACTTC. Translation: CASTWEGPYEQYF.

The J gene is TRBJ2-7, the V gene TRBV12-5; 9 bases match TRBD2. Unmatched junction bases numbered 11, after V lost 5 bases and J lost 6 bases. The germline V gene encodes CDR1 LGHNT and CDR2 FRNRAP. The CDR3 length is 15 residues. The CDR3 loop reads CASGPGLAGGPEQYF. The CDR3 nucleotides read TGTGCTAGTGGTCCGGGACTGGCGGGGGGGCCCGAGCAGTACTTC.

V gene TRBV6-1 combines with J gene TRBJ1-2; TRBD1 aligns across 10 bases. Trimming removed 2 bases from V and 8 bases from J; junction bases left unmatched: 5. The CDR3 is made up of 14 amino acids. Germline V gives CDR1 MNHNS, CDR2 SASEGT. The CDR3: CASSELGQGTGYTF. The CDR3 DNA reads TGTGCCAGCAGTGAACTGGGACAGGGGACCGGCTACACCTTC.

The chain carries TRBV19 and TRBJ2-2; D not certain. The germline V and J ends were trimmed by 4 bases and 4 bases, with 16 bases remaining between them. From germline, CDR1 is LNHDA and CDR2 SQIVND (reference sequence). The CDR3 totals 16 residues. The CDR3 region has the DNA TGTGCCAGTAGTACGGAACACAGTTACATCACCGGGGAGCTGTTTTTT. It encodes CASSTEHSYITGELFF.

The chain is built from TRBV19 and TRBJ1-5, with TRBD1 matching 7 bases. The CDR3 consists of 15 residues. Per the germline V gene, CDR1 is LNHDA and CDR2 is SQIVND (reference sequence). V dropped 8 bases and J dropped 5; count of bases not matched to a gene: 12. Written as DNA, the CDR3 is TGTGCCAGTGACTCCGGGACAGAATCACATCAGCCCCAGCATTTT. Translating gives CASDSGTESHQPQHF.

The chain carries TRBV12-3 or TRBV12-4 and TRBJ2-3; D unclear. CDR3 length equals 12 residues. Trimming removed 6 bases from V and 2 bases from J, with 6 bases in between. Here the CDR3 DNA reads TGTGCCAGCAGGTCGTACACAGATACGCAGTATTTT. It codes for CASRSYTDTQYF.

This clone was counted between two and nine times. This chain uses TRBV6-4 with TRBJ1-6; 7 nucleotides line up with TRBD1. CDR3 size: 15 residues. CDR1 is MRHNA, CDR2 SNTAGT, per germline. With V trimmed by 2 bases and J by 6 bases, 4 bases remained unmatched. The CDR3 nucleotides are TGTGCCAGCAGTGACGAGGCAGGGGGTAATTCACCCCTCCACTTT. Amino acid sequence: CASSDEAGGNSPLHF.

This chain connects TRBV24-1 to TRBJ2-1; D possibly corresponds to TRBD2 (5 bases). V was cut by 0 bases and J by 4 bases, with 12 bases left in between. Looked up from germline, CDR1 is KGHDR and CDR2 is SFDVKD. This CDR3 has 16 amino acids. The CDR3 loop reads CATSDLGEEVYNEQFF. The CDR3 DNA reads as TGTGCCACCAGTGATTTGGGAGAGGAGGTATACAATGAGCAGTTCTTC.

The chain links TRBV24-1 to TRBJ2-7, with TRBD1 matching over 9 bases. The CDR3 sequence is 15 residues long. V trimming: 7 bases; J trimming: 0 bases; junction bases outside the gene matches: 6. Germline loops: CDR1 KGHDR, CDR2 SFDVKD. The CDR3 sequence is CATSPRDRDSYEQYF. For the CDR3, the DNA is TGTGCCACCAGCCCCCGGGACAGGGACTCCTACGAGCAGTACTTC.

In this sample, this clone turned up a few times. This chain connects TRBV14 to TRBJ1-1, with TRBD1 as a possible D gene (6 bases). V lost 0 bases to trimming and J lost 0 bases, with 29 bases between them. Per germline, CDR1 SGHDN and CDR2 FVKESK. The CDR3 sequence is 22 residues long. CDR3 DNA: TGTGCCAGCAGCCAAGACTTCAATTCGCGCACTACTAGGGGGGGGGTGAACACTGAAGCTTTCTTT. It encodes CASSQDFNSRTTRGGVNTEAFF. Supplemented by reference TRBV14 and TRBJ1-1, the full variable domain reads EAGVTQFPSHSVIEKGQTVTLRCDPISGHDNLYWYRRVMGKEIKFLLHFVKESKQDESGMPNNRFLAERTGGTYSTLKVQPAELEDSGVYFCASSQDFNSRTTRGGVNTEAFFGQGTRLTVV.

The sample holds one count of this clone. The V and J genes are TRBV5-4 and TRBJ1-4, with TRBD1 as a possible D gene (6 bases). The V end lost 2 bases, the J end lost 7 bases, and 18 bases lay between the germline ends. In germline, CDR1 is SGHNT, CDR2 YYREEE (reference sequence). The CDR3 runs 16 residues. CDR3 bases: TGTGCCAGCAGCTTCGGGGGGCGCTCAGTCGGTGAAAAACTGTTTTTT. Protein product: CASSFGGRSVGEKLFF.

The gene calls are TRBV7-9 and TRBJ2-7; 12 bases are shared with TRBD1. J lost 6 bases, V lost 4 bases, and 7 bases had no gene match. The CDR3 is made up of 15 amino acids. CDR1 and CDR2 from the germline V gene are SEHNR and FQNEAQ (reference sequence). The CDR3 coding sequence is TGTGCCAGCAGCTCCACCCGGGACAGGGGGCCCGAGCAGTACTTC. Translating gives CASSSTRDRGPEQYF.

About this clone itself: Distinct nucleotide sequences in the sample also encode this CDR3. The chain carries TRBV6-5 and TRBJ1-1; no firm D call. The V and J ends lost 6 bases and 2 bases respectively, with 4 bases between them. The CDR3 covers 11 residues. Germline loops: CDR1 MNHEY, CDR2 SVGAGI. The CDR3 spells CASSRNTEAFF. Here the CDR3 DNA reads TGTGCCAGCAGCCGTAACACTGAAGCTTTCTTT.

The chain uses TRBV19 and TRBJ2-1, with 7 bases identical to TRBD2. CDR3 length equals 15 residues. Germline assignment: CDR1 LNHDA and CDR2 SQIVND (reference sequence). V lost 6 bases, J lost 4 bases, and 9 bases stayed unmatched. CDR3: CASRNSGQTYNEQFF. The CDR3, as DNA: TGTGCCAGTAGAAATAGCGGGCAAACTTACAATGAGCAGTTCTTC.

CDR3: CASSGRGYYGYTF. The CDR3, as DNA: TGTGCCAGCAGCGGGAGGGGTTACTATGGCTACACCTTC. This chain links TRBV5-5 with TRBJ1-2; D may be TRBD1 (5 bases). Germline V gives CDR1 SGHKS, CDR2 YYEKEE (reference sequence). This CDR3 has 13 amino acids. Trimming took off 4 bases at V and 3 bases at J, with 10 bases between the two ends.

The V call is TRBV3-1 (or the pseudogene TRBV3-2), the J call TRBJ2-7; D may be TRBD2 (6 bases). Germline values: CDR1 LGHDT, CDR2 YNNKEL (reference sequence). The CDR3 loop spans 14 amino acids. With 4 bases removed from V and 2 bases from J, the gap between germline ends came to 12 bases. In DNA form, the CDR3 reads TGTGCCAGCAGCCTGGGACTCTCAGCCTACGAGCAGTACTTC. As protein: CASSLGLSAYEQYF.

This sequence joins TRBV6-5 and TRBJ2-4, with D possibly TRBD2 on 7 matching bases. CDR1 and CDR2 (germline): MNHEY, SVGAGI. Trimming shortened V by 0 bases and J by 8 bases, and 17 bases separated the two germline ends. The CDR3 runs 16 residues. CDR3 region: CASSYSNRGARDIQYF. CDR3 coding DNA: TGTGCCAGCAGTTACTCGAATCGGGGGGCGAGGGACATTCAGTACTTC.

The chain combines TRBV18 with TRBJ1-1, with 7 bases aligning to TRBD1. Germline V lookup: CDR1 KGHSH, CDR2 LQKENI. After removal of 0 bases from V and 4 bases from J, the junction contained 5 bases not matched to a gene. The CDR3 consists of 15 residues. CDR3 nucleotide sequence: TGTGCCAGCTCACCACCAGAGAGGGGGCCCACTGAAGCTTTCTTT. Residues: CASSPPERGPTEAFF.

In its sample, this clone was seen once. The chain uses TRBV6-5 and TRBJ2-2, with D unclear. The CDR3 spans 14 residues. Germline lookup yields CDR1 MNHEY and CDR2 SVGAGI. The ends were cut back, 6 bases at V and 0 bases at J, with 8 bases in the middle. CDR3 in DNA: TGTGCCAGCAGGCGTTCCGCGAACACCGGGGAGCTGTTTTTT. Its translation: CASRRSANTGELFF.

In DNA form, the CDR3 reads TGTGCCTGGAGCACAGGGGACGAGCAGTACTTC. Protein: CAWSTGDEQYF. The V gene is TRBV30, the J gene TRBJ2-7; 7 bases line up with TRBD1. Germline assignment: CDR1 GTSNPN and CDR2 SVGIG (reference sequence). J was trimmed by 5 bases and V by 3 bases; bases with no gene match: 1. The CDR3 is 11 amino acids.

The genes are TRBV28 and TRBJ1-4; D uncertain. This CDR3 is 15 amino acids long. Germline CDR1 reads MDHEN; CDR2 reads SYDVKM. V shed 6 bases and J shed 8 bases, with 19 bases lying between them. DNA for the CDR3: TGTGCCAGCAGCCCTCAGGAGGAAGTTGACGAAAAACTGTTTTTT. Residues: CASSPQEEVDEKLFF.

The V call is TRBV5-1, the J call TRBJ1-3; tentative D call: TRBD1 (5 bases). The CDR3 sequence is 16 residues long. From germline, CDR1 is SGHRS and CDR2 YFSETQ. The V and J ends lost 0 bases and 0 bases respectively, with 10 bases between them. CDR3 in amino acids: CASSLGGLASGNTIYF. As DNA, the CDR3 is TGCGCCAGCAGCTTGGGGGGACTGGCCTCTGGAAACACCATATATTTT.

The chain uses TRBV6-4 and TRBJ2-6, with 8 nucleotides matching TRBD2. Germline V gives CDR1 MRHNA, CDR2 SNTAGT. This CDR3 has 16 amino acids. Trimming at V came to 3 bases and at J to 0 bases, leaving 1 base not matched to a gene. The CDR3 loop reads CASSETSGSGANVLTF. The CDR3 nucleotides are TGTGCCAGCAGTGAAACTAGCGGCTCTGGGGCCAACGTCCTGACTTTC.

The chain employs TRBV19 and TRBJ1-2, with TRBD1 matching over 7 bases. The CDR3 length is 14 residues. CDR1 is LNHDA, CDR2 SQIVND, per germline (reference sequence). V dropped 4 bases and J dropped 4; count of bases not matched to a gene: 6. CDR3 in amino acids: CASSTPGQSYGYTF. DNA for the CDR3: TGTGCCAGTAGTACCCCGGGACAGTCCTATGGCTACACCTTC.

J is TRBJ2-7 and V is TRBV6-5; a weak D match, TRBD1 (6 bases). Trimming stripped 4 bases from V and 4 bases from J, with 11 bases between. This CDR3 is built from 13 residues. Looked up from germline, CDR1 is MNHEY and CDR2 is SVGAGI. The CDR3 sequence is CASSSPDSYEQYF. CDR3 coding DNA: TGTGCCAGCAGTTCCCCGGACAGTTACGAGCAGTACTTC.